This passage covers 6 T cell receptor beta chains from one sample sequenced in a study of a mutant IDH1 vaccine in newly diagnosed glioma. Specified time point: baseline, week 1 (first vaccination visit). Described treatment: pre-vaccination baseline after standard-of-care therapy. Sequenced by immunoSEQ multiplex PCR; TCRdb stores in-frame clones only, minus some. Of about 38,000 clones in the sample, roughly 92% are singletons; the top ten hold 15% to 20%. Sequenced here: PBMCs, sampled from a glioma patient treated with radiotherapy, temozolomide or both. The receptors stem from a man between 18 and 35 years old with glioma.

J is TRBJ1-5 and V is TRBV19; no clear D. The CDR3 has 16 amino acids. V shed 5 bases and J shed 0 bases, with 14 bases lying between them. Germline CDR1 LNHDA, CDR2 SQIVND (reference sequence). The CDR3 loop reads CASSYSPVDSNQPQHF. Written as DNA, the CDR3 is TGTGCCAGTAGTTATTCGCCAGTTGATAGCAATCAGCCCCAGCATTTT.

The chain is built from TRBV5-4 and TRBJ2-7; D is unresolved. The CDR3 consists of 13 residues. Trimming shortened V by 0 bases and J by 1 base, and 5 bases separated the two germline ends. Germline CDR1 and CDR2: SGHNT and YYREEE (reference sequence). CDR3 in amino acids: CASSLAGSYEQYF. CDR3 DNA: TGTGCCAGCAGCTTGGCCGGGTCCTACGAGCAGTACTTC.

The chain uses TRBV5-1 and TRBJ1-1; weak D call: TRBD1 (5 bases). Germline CDR1 is SGHRS and CDR2 is YFSETQ. With 0 bases removed from V and 7 bases from J, the gap between germline ends came to 13 bases. CDR3 length: 14 residues. The CDR3 nucleotides are TGCGCCAGCAGCTTGGGGGACGCGAGGGGTGAAGCTTTCTTT. It is translated as CASSLGDARGEAFF. Filled out from reference TRBV5-1 and TRBJ1-1, the complete variable domain reads KAGVTQTPRYLIKTRGQQVTLSCSPISGHRSVSWYQQTPGQGLQFLFEYFSETQRNKGNFPGRFSGRQFSNSRSEMNVSTLELGDSALYLCASSLGDARGEAFFGQGTRLTVV.

The chain uses TRBV2 and TRBJ1-1; D gene ambiguous. Germline loops: CDR1 SNHLY, CDR2 FYNNEI. The CDR3 has 14 amino acids. The ends were cut back, 6 bases at V and 3 bases at J, with 14 bases in the middle. The CDR3, as DNA: TGTGCCAGCAGAAAGGAAAATCGGGACACTGAAGCTTTCTTT. Amino acid sequence: CASRKENRDTEAFF.

The CDR3 DNA sequence: TGCGCCAGCAGCCGTGCTGAGACAGGGGGCTTTTACCTTAACAATGAGCAGTTCTTC. Encoded protein: CASSRAETGGFYLNNEQFF. The V gene is TRBV4-3, the J gene TRBJ2-1; 10 nucleotides align to TRBD1. Germline V CDR1 and CDR2: LGHNA, YSLEER. V was pared by 4 bases and J by 5 bases, with 17 bases of the junction left unmatched. The CDR3 runs 19 residues.

The chain links TRBV6-5 to TRBJ1-1, with a tentative D call TRBD1 (5 bases). V was cut by 6 bases and J by 2 bases, with 10 bases left in between. Germline V lookup: CDR1 MNHEY, CDR2 SVGAGI. This CDR3 comprises 13 residues. The chain's CDR3 is CASSPTENTEAFF. CDR3 DNA: TGTGCCAGCAGCCCGACAGAAAACACTGAAGCTTTCTTT.